This TCR beta chain was identified in a study of neurological immune-mediated disorders. The CDR3 spans 10 residues. CDR1 DFQATT and CDR2 SNEGSKA come from the germline V gene (reference sequence). V lost 5 bases and J lost 3, with 4 bases in between. This clonotype was seen many times. TCRdb fed the 5' RACE reads into MiXCR, producing one record per CDR3 protein. The sample records under 80,000 distinct CDR3 sequences, 9.4% being singletons. This chain connects TRBV20-1 to TRBJ1-2; D gene uncertain. The sample was PBMCs. The clonotype was recovered from a man aged 45 to 65 in good health. For the CDR3, the DNA is TGCAGTGCTTCGGACTATGGCTACACCTTC. Residues: CSASDYGYTF.